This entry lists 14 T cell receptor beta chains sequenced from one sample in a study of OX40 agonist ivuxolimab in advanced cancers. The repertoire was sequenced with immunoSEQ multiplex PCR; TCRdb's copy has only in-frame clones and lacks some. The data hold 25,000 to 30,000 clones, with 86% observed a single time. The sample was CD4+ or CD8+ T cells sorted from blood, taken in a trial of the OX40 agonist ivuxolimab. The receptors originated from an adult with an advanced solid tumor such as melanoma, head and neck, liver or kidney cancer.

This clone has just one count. The CDR3 spells CASSLNWGTEQFF. The CDR3 DNA follows: TGTGCCAGCAGCTTAAACTGGGGGACTGAGCAGTTCTTC. The chain uses TRBV11-2 and TRBJ2-1; D tentatively reads TRBD1 or TRBD2 (5 bases each). This CDR3 is 13 amino acids long. V lost 2 bases and J 9 bases, leaving 11 bases between the germline ends. The V gene's germline CDR1 is SGHAT and CDR2 FQNNGV.

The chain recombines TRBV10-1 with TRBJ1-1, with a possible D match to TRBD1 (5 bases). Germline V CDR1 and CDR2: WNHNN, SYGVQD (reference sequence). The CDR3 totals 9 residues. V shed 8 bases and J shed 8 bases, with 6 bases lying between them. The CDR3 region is CASGTEAFF. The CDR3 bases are TGCGCCAGCGGGACGGAAGCTTTCTTT.

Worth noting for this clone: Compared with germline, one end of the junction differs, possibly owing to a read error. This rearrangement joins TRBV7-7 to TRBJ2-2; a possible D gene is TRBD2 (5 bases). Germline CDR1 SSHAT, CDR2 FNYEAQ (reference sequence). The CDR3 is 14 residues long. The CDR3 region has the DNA TGTGCTAGCAGCCGAGGACTCTCCACCGGGGAGCTGTTTTTT. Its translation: CASSRGLSTGELFF.

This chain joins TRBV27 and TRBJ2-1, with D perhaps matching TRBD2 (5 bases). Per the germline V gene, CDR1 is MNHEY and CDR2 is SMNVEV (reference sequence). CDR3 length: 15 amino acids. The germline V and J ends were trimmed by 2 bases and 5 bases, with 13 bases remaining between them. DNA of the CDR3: TGTGCCAGCAGTTTACGCGGAGGAACCCACAATGAGCAGTTCTTC. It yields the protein CASSLRGGTHNEQFF.

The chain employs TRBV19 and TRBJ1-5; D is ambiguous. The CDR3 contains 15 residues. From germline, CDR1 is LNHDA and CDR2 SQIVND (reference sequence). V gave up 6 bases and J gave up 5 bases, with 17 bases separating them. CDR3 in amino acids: CASRREASSYQPQHF. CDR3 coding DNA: TGTGCCAGTAGGCGGGAGGCATCCTCCTATCAGCCCCAGCATTTT.

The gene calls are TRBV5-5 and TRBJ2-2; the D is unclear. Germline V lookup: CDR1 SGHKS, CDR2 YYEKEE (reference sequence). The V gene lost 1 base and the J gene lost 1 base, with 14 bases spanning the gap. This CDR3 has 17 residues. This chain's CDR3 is CASSLWLVGGNTGELFF. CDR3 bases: TGTGCCAGCAGCTTGTGGTTAGTTGGCGGGAACACCGGGGAGCTGTTTTTT.

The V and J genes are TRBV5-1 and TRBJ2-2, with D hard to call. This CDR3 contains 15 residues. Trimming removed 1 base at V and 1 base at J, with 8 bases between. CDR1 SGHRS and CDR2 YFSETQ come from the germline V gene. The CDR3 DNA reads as TGCGCCAGCAGCTTGAGTTGGGGGAACACCGGGGAGCTGTTTTTT. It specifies CASSLSWGNTGELFF.

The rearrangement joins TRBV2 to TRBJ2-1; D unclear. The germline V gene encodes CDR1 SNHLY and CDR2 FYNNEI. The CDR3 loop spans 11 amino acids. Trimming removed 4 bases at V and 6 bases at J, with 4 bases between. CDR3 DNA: TGTGCCAGCAGTGCGCGCAATGAGCAGTTCTTC. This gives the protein CASSARNEQFF. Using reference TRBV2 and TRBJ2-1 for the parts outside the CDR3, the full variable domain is EPEVTQTPSHQVTQMGQEVILRCVPISNHLYFYWYRQILGQKVEFLVSFYNNEISEKSEIFDDQFSVERPDGSNFTLKIRSTKLEDSAMYFCASSARNEQFFGPGTRLTVL.

CDR3 nucleotide sequence: TGTGCCAGCAGGAGAGTGCAGTCAAATGAGCAGTTCTTC. Protein product: CASRRVQSNEQFF. The J gene is TRBJ2-1, the V gene TRBV28, with D uncertain. The germline CDR1 and CDR2 sequences are MDHEN and SYDVKM. The CDR3 totals 13 residues. V lost 6 bases to trimming and J lost 7 bases, with 13 bases between them.

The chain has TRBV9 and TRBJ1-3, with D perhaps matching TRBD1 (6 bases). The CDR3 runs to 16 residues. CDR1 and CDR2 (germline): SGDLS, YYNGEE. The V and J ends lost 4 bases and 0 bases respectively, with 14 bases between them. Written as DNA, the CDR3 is TGTGCCAGCAGCCCAAGACAGGACGACTCTGGAAACACCATATATTTT. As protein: CASSPRQDDSGNTIYF.

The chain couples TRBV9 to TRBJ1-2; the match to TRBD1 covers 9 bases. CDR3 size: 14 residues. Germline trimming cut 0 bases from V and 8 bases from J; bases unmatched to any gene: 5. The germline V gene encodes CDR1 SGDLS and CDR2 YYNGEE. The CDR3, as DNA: TGTGCCAGCAGCGTAGGCGGGGACAGGGAAGGCTACACCTTC. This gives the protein CASSVGGDREGYTF.

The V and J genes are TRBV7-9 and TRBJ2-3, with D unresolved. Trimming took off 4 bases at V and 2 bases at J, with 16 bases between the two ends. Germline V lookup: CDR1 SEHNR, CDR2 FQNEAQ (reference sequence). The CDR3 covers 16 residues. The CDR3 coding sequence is TGTGCCAGCAGCTACCTCCTCGGACGGCCCACAGATACGCAGTATTTT. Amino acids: CASSYLLGRPTDTQYF.

The CDR3 nucleotides read TGTGCCAGCAGTGAAGAGGACTTCTTTAACTATGGCTACACCTTC. The encoded protein is CASSEEDFFNYGYTF. This chain uses TRBV6-1 with TRBJ1-2, with no clear D. In germline, CDR1 is MNHNS, CDR2 SASEGT. Trimming took 1 base from V and 1 from J, leaving 10 bases between them. The CDR3 spans 15 residues.

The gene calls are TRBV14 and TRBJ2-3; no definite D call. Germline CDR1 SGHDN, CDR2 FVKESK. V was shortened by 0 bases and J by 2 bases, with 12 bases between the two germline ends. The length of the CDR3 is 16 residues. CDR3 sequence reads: CASSQDLATNTDTQYF. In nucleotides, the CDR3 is TGTGCCAGCAGCCAAGATCTGGCTACCAACACAGATACGCAGTATTTT.